Included here is one TCR beta chain sequence, with context. The antigen is undetermined. The data belong to a study of T cells in localized non-small cell lung cancer. Study results and caveats: Uninvolved neighboring lung showed the greatest T cell clonality, exceeding tumor. Adjacent lung was found to contain a median approximately 52 of the top 100 tumor clones. Sequencing covered just one tumor region, so heterogeneity cannot be ruled out.

Here immunoSEQ multiplex PCR was the method, and the copy in TCRdb shows in-frame clones only, minus some. Of tens of thousands of clones in the sample, approximately 90% are singletons; the top ten hold 15% to 20%. The CDR3 spans 14 residues. Trimming shortened V by 0 bases and J by 2 bases, and 9 bases separated the two germline ends. Germline lookup yields CDR1 SGHNT and CDR2 YYREEE (reference sequence). This TCR came from a man aged 35 to 69 with stage I lung adenocarcinoma. The specimen comprised peripheral blood, sampled before any cancer treatment. The rearrangement links TRBV5-4 to TRBJ2-7; D is unresolved. The CDR3 DNA sequence: TGTGCCAGCAGCTTGGCTGGGTCCCCCTACGAGCAGTACTTC. Translated, it gives CASSLAGSPYEQYF.